The clone carrying this TCR beta chain was counted a few times. Its target is unknown. In making TCR beta libraries, quantitative 5'-RACE with molecular barcodes was used. One entry per CDR3 protein, called by TCRdb with MiXCR from the 5' RACE reads. The sample has roughly 670,000 distinct CDR3 sequences; under 20% are singletons. There are 16 residues in the CDR3. CDR1 and CDR2 from the germline V gene are MDHEN and SYDVKM. Trimming cost V 3 bases and J 1 base, with 14 bases left between them. This specimen belongs to a study of CD8 T cells in ankylosing spondylitis. Regarding the study as a whole: Ankylosing spondylitis blood appeared to carry a characteristic TCR beta motif of roughly eight highly homologous variants. Within matched ankylosing spondylitis synovial fluid, disease-linked clones were reportedly significantly enriched.

This TCR came from a male donor with ankylosing spondylitis. This chain links TRBV28 with TRBJ2-3, with D possibly TRBD1 on 6 matching bases. Sequencing was done on a sample of blood, either unsorted or a sorted T cell fraction (not recorded which). The CDR3 bases are TGTGCCAGCAGTTTGGGGGCTGACGGGGGCACAGATACGCAGTATTTT. Translated, it gives CASSLGADGGTDTQYF.